This T cell receptor beta chain was recorded in a study of blood T cell repertoires in COVID-19. Overall study context: Sites in the United States, Italy and Spain provided acute and convalescent COVID-19 samples. Sources were T cells, B-cell-depleted T cells, or PBMCs; the material itself was cDNA or gDNA.

From germline, CDR1 is SGHTA and CDR2 FQGNSA. This CDR3 is 17 amino acids long. Trimming shortened V by 1 base and J by 2 bases, and 17 bases separated the two germline ends. In the original processing: Amplification with reference gene primers provided the estimates of nucleated cell counts. Clones were sequenced by immunoSEQ multiplex PCR, and TCRdb holds only the in-frame ones, with some missing. V, J and clone size reflect that table, while D and trimming were determined from the DNA. Among about 310,000 clones listed, roughly 87% were seen once. The origin of this receptor is a man between 50 and 59 years old with active or convalescent COVID-19. V usage is TRBV7-2 and J usage is TRBJ2-5; weak D call: TRBD2 (7 bases). The sample taken for sequencing was peripheral blood. CDR3 sequence (DNA): TGTGCCAGCAGCTTAGTTGGCGGGGGCCAGGTTCAAGAGACCCAGTACTTC. It codes for CASSLVGGGQVQETQYF. Combining the CDR3 with reference TRBV7-2 and TRBJ2-5 gives the whole variable domain GAGVSQSPSNKVTEKGKDVELRCDPISGHTALYWYRQSLGQGLEFLIYFQGNSAPDKSGLPSDRFSAERTGGSVSTLTIQRTQQEDSAVYLCASSLVGGGQVQETQYFGPGTRLLVL.